These 27 T cell receptor beta chains were all obtained from the same sample, sequenced in a study of blood T cell repertoires in COVID-19. Generated by immunoSEQ multiplex PCR, the TCRdb table keeps only in-frame clones and is missing some. Of some 180,000 clones listed, 70% to 90% are singletons. The source material was peripheral blood. These receptors came from a woman aged 80 or over with COVID-19, enrolled during active disease.

V and J are TRBV11-2 and TRBJ2-1; D not certain. Trimming left V 5 bases short and J 0 bases short, with 8 bases between. CDR1 and CDR2 (germline): SGHAT, FQNNGV. The CDR3 runs to 14 residues. The CDR3 region has the DNA TGTGCCAGCAGCACCCTTAGCTCCTACAATGAGCAGTTCTTC. Translating gives CASSTLSSYNEQFF. The variable domain in full, with the rest retrieved from reference TRBV11-2 and TRBJ2-1, is EAGVAQSPRYKIIEKRQSVAFWCNPISGHATLYWYQQILGQGPKLLIQFQNNGVVDDSQLPKDRFSAERLKGVDSTLKIQPAKLEDSAVYLCASSTLSSYNEQFFGPGTRLTVL.

The chain carries TRBV6-6 and TRBJ1-6; 7 bases fit TRBD1. Germline loops: CDR1 MNHNY, CDR2 SVGAGI (reference sequence). Losses at the gene ends were 4 bases for V and 10 bases for J; bases not matched to a gene: 7. This CDR3 has 14 residues. DNA for the CDR3: TGTGCCAGCAGTTTCGGACAGGTGGGGTCACCCCTCCACTTT. As protein: CASSFGQVGSPLHF.

V and J are TRBV18 and TRBJ2-2, with D unresolved. CDR3 length: 14 amino acids. Per germline, CDR1 KGHSH and CDR2 LQKENI. Trimming took off 6 bases at V and 0 bases at J, with 8 bases between the two ends. The CDR3 DNA reads as TGTGCCAGCTCCCTTGAGACGAACACCGGGGAGCTGTTTTTT. It codes for CASSLETNTGELFF.

The chain carries TRBV30 and TRBJ2-5, with a weak D call TRBD2 (6 bases). Germline V gene data show CDR1 as GTSNPN and CDR2 as SVGIG (reference sequence). CDR3 length: 15 residues. Trimming took off 0 bases at V and 3 bases at J, with 14 bases between the two ends. CDR3 in DNA: TGTGCCTGGAGTGTGGGGGGATTCCTAAAAGAGACCCAGTACTTC. Protein product: CAWSVGGFLKETQYF.

In its sample, this clone was seen a few times. V is TRBV29-1 and J is TRBJ2-3; 7 positions agree with TRBD2. This CDR3 comprises 15 residues. Trimming cost V 1 base and J 4 bases; bases outside gene matches: 8. Germline values: CDR1 SQVTM, CDR2 ANQGSEA. CDR3 nucleotide sequence: TGCAGCGTTGAAGTTATGCGGGAGCCCGCAGATACGCAGTATTTT. It is translated as CSVEVMREPADTQYF.

This clone was counted once. The chain couples TRBV5-3 to TRBJ2-7; TRBD2 agrees at 8 bases. TRBV5-3 is labeled an ORF, and its function is uncertain. The length of the CDR3 is 17 residues. V lost 5 bases and J lost 2; bases outside the gene matches: 15. CDR3 amino acids: CARSSCGGLRGPYEQYF. DNA for the CDR3: TGTGCCAGAAGTTCTTGCGGGGGGCTCAGAGGCCCCTACGAGCAGTACTTC.

The chain links TRBV9 to TRBJ2-3, with D perhaps matching TRBD2 (6 bases). CDR1 and CDR2 (germline): SGDLS, YYNGEE. The CDR3 loop spans 17 amino acids. V was cut by 2 bases and J by 1 base, with 17 bases left in between. CDR3 amino acids: CASSVTGPGLRTDTQYF. The CDR3 DNA sequence: TGTGCCAGCAGCGTGACGGGTCCGGGACTGCGCACAGATACGCAGTATTTT.

This chain uses TRBV18 with TRBJ1-2, with 8 bases identical to TRBD1. Germline V gene sequence: CDR1 KGHSH, CDR2 LQKENI. This CDR3 comprises 15 residues. The V and J ends lost 5 bases and 2 bases, in that order; junction bases with no gene match: 7. Here the CDR3 reads CASSSRTGSNYGYTF. CDR3 in DNA: TGTGCCAGCTCATCTAGGACAGGGTCCAACTATGGCTACACCTTC.

The chain employs TRBV9 and TRBJ2-3, with 9 bases that match TRBD2. Germline V gene lookup returns CDR1 SGDLS and CDR2 YYNGEE. CDR3 length equals 15 residues. The ends lost 0 bases at V and 5 bases at J; junction bases unmatched: 4. CDR3 nucleotide sequence: TGTGCCAGCAGCGTAGGTGCGGGGGGGGTAGATACGCAGTATTTT. Its protein is CASSVGAGGVDTQYF.

The chain couples TRBV2 to TRBJ2-1; possible D gene TRBD1, 6 bases. The CDR3 is 13 residues long. V gave up 1 base and J gave up 10 bases, with 11 bases separating them. The germline gives CDR1 SNHLY, CDR2 FYNNEI. The CDR3 sequence: CASSEEVGTEQFF. The CDR3 coding sequence is TGTGCCAGCAGTGAAGAAGTAGGGACAGAGCAGTTCTTC.

The chain carries TRBV7-3 and TRBJ2-1; perhaps TRBD1 as D (5 bases). Germline lookup yields CDR1 SGHTA and CDR2 FQGTGA. V was shortened by 3 bases and J by 2 bases, with 14 bases between the two germline ends. The CDR3 sequence is 16 residues long. CDR3 DNA: TGTGCCAGCAGCTTGGAGCCGAGACAGCCCTACAATGAGCAGTTCTTC. Its translation: CASSLEPRQPYNEQFF.

The gene calls are TRBV6-1 and TRBJ2-7; 7 bases match TRBD2. Per the germline V gene, CDR1 is MNHNS and CDR2 is SASEGT. This CDR3 contains 14 residues. The trim removed 3 bases at V and 3 bases at J, leaving 5 bases unmatched. CDR3 DNA sequence: TGTGCCAGCAGTGAGGGGGGGGTTCGCTACGAGCAGTACTTC. Its translation is CASSEGGVRYEQYF.

The chain is built from TRBV5-1 and TRBJ2-2; 8 bases map to TRBD1. Unmatched junction bases numbered 3, after V lost 2 bases and J lost 0 bases. Germline V gene sequence: CDR1 SGHRS, CDR2 YFSETQ. There are 16 residues in the CDR3. CDR3 sequence (DNA): TGCGCCAGCAGCTTCAGGGGGCTCTCGAACACCGGGGAGCTGTTTTTT. Protein sequence: CASSFRGLSNTGELFF. Drawing the rest from reference TRBV5-1 and TRBJ2-2, the complete variable domain is KAGVTQTPRYLIKTRGQQVTLSCSPISGHRSVSWYQQTPGQGLQFLFEYFSETQRNKGNFPGRFSGRQFSNSRSEMNVSTLELGDSALYLCASSFRGLSNTGELFFGEGSRLTVL.

V usage is TRBV5-4 and J usage is TRBJ2-3; 9 bases are a match to TRBD2. The germline V gene encodes CDR1 SGHNT and CDR2 YYREEE (reference sequence). After removal of 3 bases from V and 5 bases from J, the junction contained 10 bases not matched to a gene. The CDR3 sequence is 16 residues long. The CDR3: CASSYGTSHSVDTQYF. The CDR3 DNA sequence: TGTGCCAGCAGCTACGGGACTAGCCATAGTGTAGATACGCAGTATTTT. Complete variable domain (other parts from reference TRBV5-4 and TRBJ2-3): ETGVTQSPTHLIKTRGQQVTLRCSSQSGHNTVSWYQQALGQGPQFIFQYYREEENGRGNFPPRFSGLQFPNYSSELNVNALELDDSALYLCASSYGTSHSVDTQYFGPGTRLTVL.

This chain connects TRBV11-3 to TRBJ2-1; 8 bases are shared with TRBD1. The CDR3 extends over 14 amino acids. The V and J ends lost 4 bases and 3 bases, in that order; junction bases with no gene match: 2. CDR1 and CDR2 (germline): SGHNT, YENEEA. CDR3 sequence reads: CASSSGQGYNEQFF. CDR3 sequence (DNA): TGTGCCAGCAGCTCAGGACAGGGCTACAATGAGCAGTTCTTC.

This clone was recorded a few times. The J gene is TRBJ2-7, the V gene TRBV27; perhaps TRBD2 as D (5 bases). V lost 5 bases to trimming and J lost 2 bases, with 13 bases between them. This CDR3 contains 14 residues. Germline loops: CDR1 MNHEY, CDR2 SMNVEV (reference sequence). CDR3 coding DNA: TGTGCCAGCAGTCGGGAATCCCGGGCCTACGAGCAGTACTTC. Protein product: CASSRESRAYEQYF.

The chain has TRBV7-2 and TRBJ2-3; 8 bases are a match to TRBD2. This CDR3 contains 17 residues. Germline CDR1 reads SGHTA; CDR2 reads FQGNSA. The J segment lost 2 bases and the V segment lost 1 base, leaving 8 bases of the junction unmatched. Here the CDR3 DNA reads TGTGCCAGCAGCTTAGGGGCCCAGCGGGGGATCACAGATACGCAGTATTTT. Its protein is CASSLGAQRGITDTQYF.

The V call is TRBV30, the J call TRBJ1-4; perhaps TRBD1 as D (5 bases). V was clipped by 2 bases and J by 7 bases, with 8 bases between them. The CDR3 is 12 amino acids. Germline assignment: CDR1 GTSNPN and CDR2 SVGIG (reference sequence). The CDR3 reads CAWSQRGEKLFF. CDR3 sequence (DNA): TGTGCCTGGAGTCAAAGGGGTGAAAAACTGTTTTTT.

The sample holds a few counts of this clone. DNA of the CDR3: TGTGCCACTCAGGGGGGCGGTGAGACCCAGTACTTC. It yields the protein CATQGGGETQYF. V and J are TRBV24-1 and TRBJ2-5, with D maybe TRBD1 (7 bases). Germline CDR1 reads KGHDR; CDR2 reads SFDVKD. This CDR3 comprises 12 residues. Trimming shortened V by 10 bases and J by 5 bases, and 13 bases separated the two germline ends.

The rearrangement uses TRBV12-3 or TRBV12-4 and TRBJ2-1; TRBD2 matches at 7 bases. The CDR3 loop spans 13 amino acids. V shed 3 bases, J shed 9 bases, and the junction held 5 bases outside the gene matches. CDR3 protein: CASSFSRESEQFF. The CDR3 DNA reads as TGTGCCAGCAGTTTTTCGCGGGAGAGTGAGCAGTTCTTC.

This rearrangement joins TRBV28 to TRBJ2-3; 7 positions agree with TRBD1. Germline V CDR1 and CDR2: MDHEN, SYDVKM. J was trimmed by 4 bases and V by 9 bases; bases with no gene match: 10. There are 14 residues in the CDR3. CDR3 coding DNA: TGTGCCAGTGGGAAGGGGGCGATCCCAGATACGCAGTATTTT. This sequence encodes CASGKGAIPDTQYF.

The sample holds one count of this clone. This chain uses TRBV27 with TRBJ1-1; D remains unclear. Trimming took off 5 bases at V and 0 bases at J, with 10 bases between the two ends. CDR1 is MNHEY and CDR2 is SMNVEV in the germline V gene (reference sequence). This CDR3 contains 14 residues. This CDR3 is CASSARRLNTEAFF. Here the CDR3 DNA reads TGTGCCAGCAGTGCCCGGCGGTTGAACACTGAAGCTTTCTTT.

This chain links TRBV2 with TRBJ1-1; D is possibly TRBD1 (6 bases). This CDR3 has 16 amino acids. V gave up 8 bases and J gave up 5 bases, with 24 bases separating them. Germline lookup yields CDR1 SNHLY and CDR2 FYNNEI. The CDR3 DNA sequence: TGTGCCAGCGGGGCTCAGGCAGGGGCCCTAGGGACTGAAGCTTTCTTT. This encodes CASGAQAGALGTEAFF.

This clone was recorded once. The chain couples TRBV6-1 to TRBJ1-5; TRBD1 matches at 8 bases. J lost 0 bases, V lost 1 base, and 11 bases had no gene match. The CDR3 contains 19 residues. Germline V gene lookup returns CDR1 MNHNS and CDR2 SASEGT. The CDR3 reads CASSEVWTGIGISNQPQHF. The CDR3 DNA reads TGTGCCAGCAGTGAAGTTTGGACAGGGATTGGTATTAGCAATCAGCCCCAGCATTTT.

Of note for this clone: The junction differs from germline at one of its ends, possibly a read error. V is TRBV28 and J is TRBJ2-1, with 7 positions matching TRBD2. The CDR3 runs to 16 residues. Germline CDR1 MDHEN, CDR2 SYDVKM. The CDR3 region is CASTMRLGGGLLLWVF. The CDR3 coding sequence is TGTGCCAGCACCATGCGGTTGGGCGGGGGACTGCTATTGTGGGTCTTC.

Turning to this clone: Other nucleotide sequences in the sample specify the same CDR3. This chain links TRBV6-5 with TRBJ1-1, with 8 bases lining up with TRBD1. The CDR3 is made up of 14 amino acids. CDR1 and CDR2 (germline): MNHEY, SVGAGI. V lost 5 bases, J lost 5 bases, and 7 bases stayed unmatched. In nucleotides, the CDR3 is TGTGCCAGCAGTATAGGACAGGGTAGAACTGAAGCTTTCTTT. Its translation: CASSIGQGRTEAFF.

This chain uses TRBV9 with TRBJ1-3; tentative D call: TRBD1 (5 bases). CDR1 SGDLS and CDR2 YYNGEE come from the germline V gene. Trimming removed 0 bases at V and 1 base at J, with 5 bases between. This CDR3 has 14 amino acids. CDR3 amino acids: CASSVEGSGNTIYF. Here the CDR3 DNA reads TGTGCCAGCAGCGTAGAGGGGTCTGGAAACACCATATATTTT.